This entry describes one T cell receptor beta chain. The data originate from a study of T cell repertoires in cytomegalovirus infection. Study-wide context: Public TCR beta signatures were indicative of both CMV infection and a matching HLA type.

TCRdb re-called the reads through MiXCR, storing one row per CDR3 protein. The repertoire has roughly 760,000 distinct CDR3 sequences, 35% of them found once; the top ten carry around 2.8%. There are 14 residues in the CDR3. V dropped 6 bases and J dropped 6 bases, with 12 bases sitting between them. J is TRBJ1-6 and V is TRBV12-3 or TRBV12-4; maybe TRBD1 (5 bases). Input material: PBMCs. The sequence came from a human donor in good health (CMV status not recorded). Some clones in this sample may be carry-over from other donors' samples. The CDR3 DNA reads TGTGCCAGCAGCTCAGACAGACCTAATTCACCCCTCCACTTT. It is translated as CASSSDRPNSPLHF.